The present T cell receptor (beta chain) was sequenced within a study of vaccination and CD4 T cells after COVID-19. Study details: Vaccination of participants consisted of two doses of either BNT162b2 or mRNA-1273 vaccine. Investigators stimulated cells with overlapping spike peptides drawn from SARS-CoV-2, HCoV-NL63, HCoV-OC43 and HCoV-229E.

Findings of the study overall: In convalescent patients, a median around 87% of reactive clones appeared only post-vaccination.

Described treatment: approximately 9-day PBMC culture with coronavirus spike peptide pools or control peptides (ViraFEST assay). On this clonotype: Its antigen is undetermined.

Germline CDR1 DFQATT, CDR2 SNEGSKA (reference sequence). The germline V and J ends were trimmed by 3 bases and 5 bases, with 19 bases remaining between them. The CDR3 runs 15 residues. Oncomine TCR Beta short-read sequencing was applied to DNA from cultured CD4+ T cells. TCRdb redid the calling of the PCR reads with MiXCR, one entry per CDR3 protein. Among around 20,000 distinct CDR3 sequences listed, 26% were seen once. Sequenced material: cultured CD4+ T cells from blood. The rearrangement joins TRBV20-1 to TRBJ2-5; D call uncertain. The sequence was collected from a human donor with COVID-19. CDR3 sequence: CSASGIGVMRETQYF. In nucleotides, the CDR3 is TGCAGTGCTAGTGGGATAGGAGTCATGCGCGAGACCCAGTACTTC.